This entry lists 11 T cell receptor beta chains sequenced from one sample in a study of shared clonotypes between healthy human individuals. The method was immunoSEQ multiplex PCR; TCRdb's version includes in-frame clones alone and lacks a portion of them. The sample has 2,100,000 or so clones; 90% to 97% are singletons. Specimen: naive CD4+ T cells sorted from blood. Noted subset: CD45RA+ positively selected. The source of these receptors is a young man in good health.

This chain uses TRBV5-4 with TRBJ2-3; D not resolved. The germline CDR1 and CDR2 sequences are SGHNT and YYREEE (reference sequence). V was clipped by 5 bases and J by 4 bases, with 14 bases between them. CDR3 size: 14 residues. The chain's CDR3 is CASSQNSAADTQYF. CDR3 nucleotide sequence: TGTGCCAGCAGTCAAAATTCGGCAGCAGATACGCAGTATTTT.

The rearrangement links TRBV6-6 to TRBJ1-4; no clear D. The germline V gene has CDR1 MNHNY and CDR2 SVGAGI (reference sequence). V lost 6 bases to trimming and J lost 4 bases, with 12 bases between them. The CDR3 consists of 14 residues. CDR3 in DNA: TGTGCCAGCAGGAAAAGACATATTAATGAAAAACTGTTTTTT. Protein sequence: CASRKRHINEKLFF.

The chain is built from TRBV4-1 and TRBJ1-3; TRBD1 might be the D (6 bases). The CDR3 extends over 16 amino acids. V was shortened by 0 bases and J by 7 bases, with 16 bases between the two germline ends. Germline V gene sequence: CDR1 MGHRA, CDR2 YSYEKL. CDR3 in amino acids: CASSQEIRDRRNTIYF. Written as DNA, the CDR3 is TGCGCCAGCAGCCAAGAAATCCGAGACAGGAGGAACACCATATATTTT.

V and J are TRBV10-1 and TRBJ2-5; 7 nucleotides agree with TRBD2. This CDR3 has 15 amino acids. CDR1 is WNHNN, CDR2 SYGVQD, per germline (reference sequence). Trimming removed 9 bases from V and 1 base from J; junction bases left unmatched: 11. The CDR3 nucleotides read TGCGCCAGACTAGGGAGGGCCATCTTCCAAGAGACCCAGTACTTC. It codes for CARLGRAIFQETQYF.

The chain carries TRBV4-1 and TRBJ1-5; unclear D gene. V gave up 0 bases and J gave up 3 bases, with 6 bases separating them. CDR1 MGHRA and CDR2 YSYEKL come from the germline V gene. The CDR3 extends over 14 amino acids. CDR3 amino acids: CASSQDSYNQPQHF. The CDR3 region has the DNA TGCGCCAGCAGCCAAGACAGTTACAATCAGCCCCAGCATTTT.

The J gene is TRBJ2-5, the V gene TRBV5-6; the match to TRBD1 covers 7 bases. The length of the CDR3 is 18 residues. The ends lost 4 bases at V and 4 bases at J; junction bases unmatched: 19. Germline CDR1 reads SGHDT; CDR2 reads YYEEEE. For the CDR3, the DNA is TGTGCCAGCAGCCCCGGACAGGTCGTTTCTATTGGGCTAGAGACCCAGTACTTC. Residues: CASSPGQVVSIGLETQYF.

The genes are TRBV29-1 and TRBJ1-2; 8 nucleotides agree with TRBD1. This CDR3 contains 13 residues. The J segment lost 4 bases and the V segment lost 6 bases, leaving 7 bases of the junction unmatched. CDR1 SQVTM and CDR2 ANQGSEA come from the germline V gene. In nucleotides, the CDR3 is TGCAGCGTGACAGGGGAATGGATCTATGGCTACACCTTC. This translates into CSVTGEWIYGYTF.

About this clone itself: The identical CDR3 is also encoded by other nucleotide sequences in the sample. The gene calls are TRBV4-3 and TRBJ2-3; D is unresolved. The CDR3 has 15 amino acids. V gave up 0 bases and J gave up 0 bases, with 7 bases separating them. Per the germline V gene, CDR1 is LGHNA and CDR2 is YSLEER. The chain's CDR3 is CASSQEGSSTDTQYF. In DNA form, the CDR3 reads TGCGCCAGCAGCCAAGAGGGCAGTAGCACAGATACGCAGTATTTT.

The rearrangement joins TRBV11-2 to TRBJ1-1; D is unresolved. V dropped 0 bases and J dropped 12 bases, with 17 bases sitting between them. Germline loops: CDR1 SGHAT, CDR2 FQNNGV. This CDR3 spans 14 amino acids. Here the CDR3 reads CASSLEPQLHGSFF. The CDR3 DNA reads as TGTGCCAGCAGCTTAGAACCCCAACTCCATGGGTCTTTCTTT.

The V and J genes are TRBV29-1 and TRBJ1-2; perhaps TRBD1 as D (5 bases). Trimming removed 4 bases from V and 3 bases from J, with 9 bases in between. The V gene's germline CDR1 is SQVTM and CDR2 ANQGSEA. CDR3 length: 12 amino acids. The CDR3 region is CSVGSGYYGYTF. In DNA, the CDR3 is TGCAGCGTTGGTTCAGGGTACTATGGCTACACCTTC.

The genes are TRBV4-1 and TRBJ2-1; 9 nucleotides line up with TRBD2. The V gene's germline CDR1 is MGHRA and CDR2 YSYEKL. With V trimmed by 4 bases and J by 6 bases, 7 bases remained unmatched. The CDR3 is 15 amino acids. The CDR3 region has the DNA TGCGCCAGCAGCCGAATAGCGGGAGTCGCCAATGAGCAGTTCTTC. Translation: CASSRIAGVANEQFF.